Shown below are 10 T cell receptor beta chains from a single sample sequenced in a study of T cell responses to AZD1222 COVID-19 vaccine (dated by TCRdb to about 2021). The time point label on this specimen signifies: baseline before first vaccination. The library was prepared using the immunoSEQ multiplex PCR assay. TCRdb carries this immuneACCESS record with in-frame sequences only. Its versions omit some clonotypes, under half of them owing to an unresolved V gene in the studies checked, with the rest unexplained. The sample includes around 77,000 clones, with roughly 85% observed a single time. About 2.5% of the sample goes to the ten largest clones. Material: peripheral blood, obtained on day 0 of AZD1222 vaccination. These receptors all stem from an adult in good health.

V gene TRBV3-1 (or the pseudogene TRBV3-2) combines with J gene TRBJ2-1; the match to TRBD1 covers 8 bases. CDR1 is LGHDT, CDR2 YNNKEL, per germline (reference sequence). With V trimmed by 0 bases and J by 8 bases, 3 bases remained unmatched. The CDR3 is 14 residues long. The chain's CDR3 is CASSQDAGGYEQFF. Written as DNA, the CDR3 is TGTGCCAGCAGCCAAGACGCAGGGGGCTATGAGCAGTTCTTC.

The chain employs TRBV27 and TRBJ1-6, with 9 nucleotides matching TRBD1. Germline V lookup: CDR1 MNHEY, CDR2 SMNVEV (reference sequence). V was clipped by 4 bases and J by 8 bases; unmatched bases: 3. The CDR3 covers 14 residues. The DNA for the CDR3 is TGTGCCAGCAGTTCGGACAGGGGTTATTCACCCCTCCACTTT. This sequence encodes CASSSDRGYSPLHF.

The chain employs TRBV18 and TRBJ1-5, with D tentatively TRBD1 (5 bases). The V gene lost 8 bases and the J gene lost 5 bases, with 10 bases spanning the gap. Germline V gene lookup returns CDR1 KGHSH and CDR2 LQKENI. The CDR3 is 12 amino acids. The CDR3 bases are TGTGCCAGCGCCCAGGGAGATCAGCCCCAGCATTTT. Protein sequence: CASAQGDQPQHF. Variable domain in full (rest from reference TRBV18 and TRBJ1-5): NAGVMQNPRHLVRRRGQEARLRCSPMKGHSHVYWYRQLPEEGLKFMVYLQKENIIDESGMPKERFSAEFPKEGPSILRIQQVVRGDSAAYFCASAQGDQPQHFGDGTRLSIL.

The rearrangement links TRBV19 to TRBJ2-3, with D possibly being TRBD1 or TRBD2 (6 bases each). This CDR3 is built from 13 residues. Germline CDR1 reads LNHDA; CDR2 reads SQIVND (reference sequence). Trimming pared 5 bases from V and 4 bases from J, leaving 10 bases between. CDR3 sequence reads: CASSGGLADTQYF. The CDR3, as DNA: TGTGCCAGTAGTGGGGGGCTCGCAGATACGCAGTATTTT. The variable domain in full, with the rest retrieved from reference TRBV19 and TRBJ2-3, is DGGITQSPKYLFRKEGQNVTLSCEQNLNHDAMYWYRQDPGQGLRLIYYSQIVNDFQKGDIAEGYSVSREKKESFPLTVTSAQKNPTAFYLCASSGGLADTQYFGPGTRLTVL.

This chain joins TRBV28 and TRBJ1-4; the match to TRBD1 covers 9 bases. The CDR3 has 15 residues. Germline CDR1 is MDHEN and CDR2 is SYDVKM. The junction had 4 bases not matched to a gene; V was cut back by 3 bases and J by 5 bases. The CDR3 loop is CASSFSTGGNEKLFF. For the CDR3, the DNA is TGTGCCAGCAGTTTCTCGACAGGGGGGAATGAAAAACTGTTTTTT.

The chain recombines TRBV6-2 or TRBV6-3 with TRBJ1-5, with 7 bases fitting TRBD1. This CDR3 region has 17 residues. J was trimmed by 0 bases and V by 1 base; bases with no gene match: 6. Germline V CDR1 and CDR2: MNHEY, SVGEGT. CDR3 DNA: TGTGCCAGCAGTTACTTCCCGGGACAGAGTAGCAATCAGCCCCAGCATTTT. Its protein product is CASSYFPGQSSNQPQHF.

The J gene is TRBJ1-5, the V gene TRBV19, with D possibly matching TRBD1 (6 bases). Germline V gene sequence: CDR1 LNHDA, CDR2 SQIVND (reference sequence). V shed 6 bases and J shed 2 bases, with 11 bases lying between them. CDR3 size: 14 residues. CDR3 amino acids: CASSLRTGNQPQHF. Here the CDR3 DNA reads TGTGCCAGTAGCTTAAGGACAGGCAATCAGCCCCAGCATTTT.

The chain links TRBV30 to TRBJ1-1; D might be TRBD1 (5 bases). Germline V gene lookup returns CDR1 GTSNPN and CDR2 SVGIG (reference sequence). V lost 1 base and J lost 2, with 11 bases in between. This CDR3 region has 14 residues. For the CDR3, the DNA is TGTGCCTGGAGTGACGGGGACGCCAACACTGAAGCTTTCTTT. Its protein product is CAWSDGDANTEAFF. Full variable domain (outside the CDR3, taken from reference TRBV30 and TRBJ1-1): SQTIHQWPATLVQPVGSPLSLECTVEGTSNPNLYWYRQAAGRGLQLLFYSVGIGQISSEVPQNLSASRPQDRQFILSSKKLLLSDSGFYLCAWSDGDANTEAFFGQGTRLTVV.

This chain connects TRBV6-5 to TRBJ1-1, with 8 bases identical to TRBD1. Losses at the gene ends were 0 bases for V and 7 bases for J; bases not matched to a gene: 7. In germline, CDR1 is MNHEY, CDR2 SVGAGI. The CDR3 spans 15 residues. For the CDR3, the DNA is TGTGCCAGCAGTTACTCGATGCAGGGGGCGGGTGAAGCTTTCTTT. It encodes CASSYSMQGAGEAFF.

The sample holds many counts of this clone. This chain uses TRBV10-3 with TRBJ1-2; no definite D call. V was trimmed by 2 bases and J by 1 base, leaving 14 bases between them. Germline V gene sequence: CDR1 ENHRY, CDR2 SYGVKD. The CDR3 covers 16 residues. The CDR3 coding sequence is TGTGCCATCAGTGAGGAAGGGAACGCCTATAACTATGGCTACACCTTC. As protein: CAISEEGNAYNYGYTF.